Listed below are T cell receptor beta chains from one sample, sequenced in a study of T cells in Graves' hyperthyroidism and ophthalmopathy. TCRdb itself ran the multiplex PCR reads through MiXCR, one entry per CDR3 protein. The sample yields around 530,000 distinct CDR3 sequences, more than 15% seen once. What was sequenced was blood. These receptors originate from a young woman with Graves' ophthalmopathy. CDR3s leave out the opening cysteine and the closing phenylalanine or tryptophan. D genes are given only for firm matches. Only some rows state a clone size, as once, few, many or a class for expanded clones.

size: many
J: TRBJ1-1
D: .
V: TRBV29-1
CDR3: SVIRQANTEAF

size: .
J: TRBJ2-4
D: .
V: TRBV27
CDR3: AMEGDIQY

size: many
J: TRBJ2-1
D: .
V: TRBV18
CDR3: ASSPSGSPNEQF

size: .
J: TRBJ2-2
D: .
V: TRBV7-9
CDR3: ASSYFTGELF

size: few
J: TRBJ1-3
D: .
V: TRBV27
CDR3: ASSQTGNSGNTIY

size: .
J: TRBJ2-2
D: .
V: TRBV27
CDR3: ASTWRTNTGELF

size: few
J: TRBJ2-7
D: TRBD2
V: TRBV5-8
CDR3: ASSFLSGDEQY

size: many
J: TRBJ2-1
D: TRBD2
V: TRBV20-1
CDR3: SARLPGLAGAKQF

size: many
J: TRBJ1-4
D: .
V: TRBV30
CDR3: AWSATGATNEKLF

size: many
J: TRBJ2-2
D: .
V: TRBV7-8
CDR3: ASSLGSSGTGELF

size: .
J: TRBJ2-1
D: .
V: TRBV20-1
CDR3: SAETGSHNEQF

size: many
J: TRBJ1-1
D: .
V: TRBV30
CDR3: ASSGTVNTEAF

size: many
J: TRBJ1-2
D: .
V: TRBV5-1
CDR3: ASSWAWTSYGYT

size: few
J: TRBJ2-1
D: .
V: TRBV12-5
CDR3: ASGLGPEQF

size: .
J: TRBJ2-3
D: .
V: TRBV30
CDR3: AWGGVGTNTDTQY

size: many
J: TRBJ2-3
D: TRBD2
V: TRBV12-3/TRBV12-4
CDR3: ASSLTSGVGTDTQY

size: many
J: TRBJ2-1
D: TRBD2
V: TRBV20-1
CDR3: SAPSIAGVSVNEQF

size: many
J: TRBJ2-3
D: .
V: TRBV7-9
CDR3: ASSFQGGTQY

size: few
J: TRBJ1-2
D: .
V: TRBV6-9
CDR3: ASINQTNYGYT

size: few
J: TRBJ1-1
D: .
V: TRBV10-3
CDR3: ATRTDMNTEAF

size: .
J: TRBJ2-6
D: TRBD1
V: TRBV7-9
CDR3: ARQGAGANVLT

size: few
J: TRBJ2-1
D: .
V: TRBV27
CDR3: ASSLRRTHEQF

size: many
J: TRBJ2-3
D: .
V: TRBV7-9
CDR3: ASSLEGYTDTQY

size: few
J: TRBJ2-1
D: TRBD1
V: TRBV6-6
CDR3: ASSYNTGGGYNEQF

size: many
J: TRBJ1-1
D: .
V: TRBV18
CDR3: ASSPEVSTEAF

size: few
J: TRBJ2-7
D: .
V: TRBV5-1
CDR3: ASSSDRGQLNEQY

size: once
J: TRBJ1-1
D: .
V: TRBV6-1
CDR3: ASSESADTEAF

size: many
J: TRBJ2-1
D: TRBD2
V: TRBV6-1
CDR3: ASNKPRLAVRSYNEQF

size: few
J: TRBJ2-1
D: TRBD1
V: TRBV6-1
CDR3: ASSFDRVDYNEQF

size: many
J: TRBJ2-5
D: .
V: TRBV6-1
CDR3: ASSFRGPGETQY

size: many
J: TRBJ2-7
D: .
V: TRBV27
CDR3: ASSLYRSYEQY

size: many
J: TRBJ2-2
D: .
V: TRBV5-1
CDR3: ASSALPGPEFANTGELF

size: .
J: TRBJ1-6
D: .
V: TRBV7-6
CDR3: ASRERGGLNSYNSPLH

size: .
J: TRBJ1-1
D: TRBD1
V: TRBV30
CDR3: AWTPGTGGIGVAF

size: few
J: TRBJ1-3
D: TRBD1
V: TRBV18
CDR3: ASYRQGTISGNTIY

size: .
J: TRBJ1-4
D: .
V: TRBV6-1
CDR3: ASSEVRGETNEKLF

size: few
J: TRBJ2-2
D: .
V: TRBV5-5
CDR3: ASSLGPSYPGELF

size: many
J: TRBJ2-3
D: TRBD2
V: TRBV30
CDR3: AWSEGRGVMADTQY

size: .
J: TRBJ2-7
D: .
V: TRBV20-1
CDR3: SAVPPGLPRGYEQY

size: many
J: TRBJ2-3
D: TRBD1
V: TRBV20-1
CDR3: SAMTGGWADTQY

size: .
J: TRBJ2-1
D: .
V: TRBV20-1
CDR3: SPSQGGSQIGNEQF

size: .
J: TRBJ2-5
D: .
V: TRBV7-2
CDR3: ASSALSVEETQY

size: many
J: TRBJ2-3
D: .
V: TRBV28
CDR3: ASHSDTDTQY

size: .
J: TRBJ2-3
D: .
V: TRBV7-3
CDR3: ASSLTALDTQY

size: many
J: TRBJ2-3
D: TRBD2
V: TRBV20-1
CDR3: SANPTSGGAADTQY

size: many
J: TRBJ1-5
D: .
V: TRBV2
CDR3: ASSDAGWQPQH

size: .
J: TRBJ1-2
D: .
V: TRBV7-9
CDR3: ASSSLVDYGYT

size: few
J: TRBJ2-2
D: TRBD2
V: TRBV6-1
CDR3: ASSAQPLAGGTNTGELF

size: few
J: TRBJ2-7
D: .
V: TRBV19
CDR3: ASSIDLTGSLSYEQY

size: many
J: TRBJ1-4
D: TRBD1
V: TRBV2
CDR3: ASRLQGWELF

size: many
J: TRBJ2-7
D: TRBD2
V: TRBV7-2
CDR3: ASSLEPAGVYEQY

size: few
J: TRBJ2-1
D: TRBD2
V: TRBV5-6
CDR3: ASNSRLAGDNEQF

size: many
J: TRBJ2-7
D: .
V: TRBV6-8
CDR3: ASSYPICVRDRPYEQY

size: .
J: TRBJ2-3
D: .
V: TRBV19
CDR3: ASSMGLSDTQY

size: .
J: TRBJ1-1
D: .
V: TRBV10-3
CDR3: AISNGGAEAF

size: many
J: TRBJ1-2
D: .
V: TRBV18
CDR3: ASSPDGTHLYGYT

size: .
J: TRBJ2-2
D: .
V: TRBV28
CDR3: AGSLRGNTGELF